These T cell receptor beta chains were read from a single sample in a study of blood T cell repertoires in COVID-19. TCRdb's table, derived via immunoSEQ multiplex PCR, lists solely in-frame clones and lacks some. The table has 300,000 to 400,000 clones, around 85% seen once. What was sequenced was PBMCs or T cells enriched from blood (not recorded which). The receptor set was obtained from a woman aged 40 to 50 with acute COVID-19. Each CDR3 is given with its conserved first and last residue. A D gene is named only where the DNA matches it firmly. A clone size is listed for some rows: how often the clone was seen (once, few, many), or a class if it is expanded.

CASSFGRTNTGELFF,TGTGCCAGCAGTTTCGGCAGGACGAACACCGGGGAGCTGTTTTTT,TRBV28,TRBJ2-2,once,.
CASSLDPGGFEQYF,TGTGCCAGCAGCTTAGATCCAGGGGGCTTCGAGCAGTACTTC,TRBV7-2,TRBJ2-7,.,TRBD1
CASTDLLAGANEQFF,TGTGCCAGCACCGACTTGTTAGCGGGAGCTAATGAGCAGTTCTTC,TRBV7-2,TRBJ2-1,.,TRBD2
CASSSIWEAAKNIQYF,TGTGCCAGCTCCTCGATTTGGGAGGCGGCCAAAAACATTCAGTACTTC,TRBV18,TRBJ2-4,few,.
CASSYGTGGTEAFF,TGTGCCAGCAGTTACGGGACAGGGGGCACTGAAGCTTTCTTT,TRBV6-5,TRBJ1-1,.,TRBD1
CASTPSGRGTDTQYF,TGCGCCAGCACCCCAAGCGGGAGAGGAACAGATACGCAGTATTTT,TRBV5-1,TRBJ2-3,.,TRBD2
CASSPGWRYGGYTF,TGTGCCAGCAGTCCAGGCTGGCGTTACGGTGGCTACACCTTC,TRBV28,TRBJ1-2,.,.
CASSQDWTGSSYEQYF,TGCGCCAGCAGCCAAGATTGGACAGGGAGCTCCTACGAGCAGTACTTC,TRBV4-3,TRBJ2-7,.,TRBD1
CASSTPQGFAEPQHF,TGTGCCAGCAGTACCCCACAGGGCTTCGCGGAGCCCCAGCATTTT,TRBV6-6,TRBJ1-5,.,.
CASSPQGSNTEAFF,TGTGCCAGCAGCCCCCAGGGGAGTAACACTGAAGCTTTCTTT,TRBV11-3,TRBJ1-1,.,.
CSASGFVADTQYF,TGCAGCGCTAGCGGGTTTGTCGCAGATACGCAGTATTTT,TRBV29-1,TRBJ2-3,.,TRBD2
CASSLGQNEQFF,TGTGCCAGCAGCCTGGGACAGAATGAGCAGTTCTTC,TRBV6-2/TRBV6-3,TRBJ2-1,.,TRBD1
CASGTGTNIYGYTF,TGTGCCAGTGGGACAGGGACGAATATCTATGGCTACACCTTC,TRBV9,TRBJ1-2,few,TRBD1
CATSSGNAGGAPGPF,TGTGCCACCAGCAGCGGGAACGCAGGGGGCGCCCCGGGTCCCTTC,TRBV15,TRBJ2-4,.,TRBD1
CASSLEGGIQPQHF,TGCGCCAGCAGCTTGGAAGGGGGAATTCAGCCCCAGCATTTT,TRBV5-1,TRBJ1-5,.,.
CASSPRGGTTEAFF,TGTGCCAGCAGCCCACGGGGGGGAACGACTGAAGCTTTCTTT,TRBV5-4,TRBJ1-1,.,.
CASRGSELVPTDTQYF,TGTGCCAGCAGAGGTTCAGAACTAGTCCCCACAGATACGCAGTATTTT,TRBV2,TRBJ2-3,.,.
CASTIQLNTEAFF,TGTGCCAGCACCATACAGTTGAACACTGAAGCTTTCTTT,TRBV12-3/TRBV12-4,TRBJ1-1,.,.
CASSTRAGGGGTDTQYF,TGTGCCAGCAGTACCCGAGCCGGGGGAGGCGGCACAGATACGCAGTATTTT,TRBV6-2/TRBV6-3,TRBJ2-3,.,.
CASSQDSEGNTEAFF,TGCGCCAGCAGCCAAGATTCGGAGGGGAACACTGAAGCTTTCTTT,TRBV4-3,TRBJ1-1,.,.
CATSFPDRGSGNTIYF,TGTGCCACCAGCTTTCCCGACAGGGGCTCTGGAAACACCATATATTTT,TRBV24-1,TRBJ1-3,once,TRBD1
CASSYPLVGDEQYF,TGTGCCAGCAGTTACCCACTGGTCGGGGACGAGCAGTACTTC,TRBV6-6,TRBJ2-7,.,.
CASSQDLTEIYEQYF,TGTGCCAGCAGCCAAGATTTGACAGAAATCTACGAGCAGTACTTC,TRBV4-2,TRBJ2-7,few,.
CASSFQYNSPLHF,TGCGCCAGCAGCTTCCAATATAATTCACCCCTCCACTTT,TRBV5-1,TRBJ1-6,.,.
CASGLRGNEQFF,TGTGCCAGCGGCCTCCGGGGCAATGAGCAGTTCTTC,TRBV19,TRBJ2-1,.,.
CASSGTTGGSNQPQHF,TGTGCCAGCAGCGGTACGACAGGAGGTAGCAATCAGCCCCAGCATTTT,TRBV27,TRBJ1-5,.,.
CASSLAGTGSFAEAFF,TGTGCCAGCAGCTTAGCCGGGACAGGGAGTTTCGCTGAAGCTTTCTTT,TRBV7-8,TRBJ1-1,few,TRBD1
CASSRIGTGEETQYF,TGTGCCAGCAGCCGCATTGGGACAGGGGAAGAGACCCAGTACTTC,TRBV7-9,TRBJ2-5,.,TRBD1
CASSQNRGDNQPQHF,TGCGCCAGCAGTCAGAACAGGGGCGACAATCAGCCCCAGCATTTT,TRBV4-1,TRBJ1-5,.,TRBD1
CASSRPPGLAGADTQYF,TGTGCCAGCAGCCGCCCGCCGGGACTAGCGGGGGCAGATACGCAGTATTTT,TRBV11-2,TRBJ2-3,.,TRBD2
CASSPGQINEKLFF,TGTGCCAGCAGCCCGGGACAGATAAATGAAAAACTGTTTTTT,TRBV7-9,TRBJ1-4,few,TRBD1
CASSLGDRTVGRNTIYF,TGTGCCAGCAGCTTAGGGGACAGGACGGTGGGTCGAAACACCATATATTTT,TRBV13,TRBJ1-3,.,TRBD1
CASSEGTSGNTIYF,TGTGCCAGCAGTGAAGGCACCTCTGGAAACACCATATATTTT,TRBV25-1,TRBJ1-3,.,.
CASSLGGTSYNSPLHF,TGTGCCAGCAGTTTGGGAGGGACATCCTATAATTCACCCCTCCACTTT,TRBV28,TRBJ1-6,.,.
CASSLGQVNTGELFF,TGTGCCAGCAGTCTGGGACAGGTGAACACCGGGGAGCTGTTTTTT,TRBV6-6,TRBJ2-2,.,TRBD1
CASSPLAGGLTEAFF,TGTGCCAGCTCACCGCTCGCGGGCGGGCTCACTGAAGCTTTCTTT,TRBV18,TRBJ1-1,.,.
CSVRTGGTEAFF,TGCAGCGTTAGGACAGGGGGAACTGAAGCTTTCTTT,TRBV29-1,TRBJ1-1,.,TRBD1
CASSYQGVGNSPLHF,TGTGCCAGCAGTTACCAGGGTGTGGGTAATTCACCCCTCCACTTT,TRBV6-2/TRBV6-3,TRBJ1-6,.,.
CASSPPGRTSYEQYF,TGTGCCAGCTCACCACCGGGCAGAACCTCCTACGAGCAGTACTTC,TRBV18,TRBJ2-7,.,.
CASSQDRGGTGTHEQYF,TGCGCCAGCAGCCAAGATCGGGGGGGGACAGGGACCCACGAGCAGTACTTC,TRBV4-3,TRBJ2-7,.,.
CASSRQTTNEKLFF,TGTGCCAGTAGTAGACAGACAACTAATGAAAAACTGTTTTTT,TRBV19,TRBJ1-4,.,.
CASSQGVDYGYTF,TGTGCCAGCTCACAAGGGGTGGACTATGGCTACACCTTC,TRBV18,TRBJ1-2,.,.
CSAAGLMRGEAFF,TGCAGCGCAGCGGGACTGATGAGGGGTGAAGCTTTCTTT,TRBV29-1,TRBJ1-1,.,.
CASSPGHRAANEQFF,TGTGCCAGCTCACCAGGCCACAGGGCGGCCAATGAGCAGTTCTTC,TRBV18,TRBJ2-1,.,.
CASSQDTGGQPQHF,TGCGCCAGCAGCCAAGATACAGGGGGACAGCCCCAGCATTTT,TRBV4-3,TRBJ1-5,.,TRBD1
CASSLPGKGQPQHF,TGTGCCAGCAGTTTACCAGGGAAGGGGCAGCCCCAGCATTTT,TRBV28,TRBJ1-5,.,.
CASSVGLQRNTEAFF,TGTGCCAGCAGCGTAGGGCTGCAACGGAACACTGAAGCTTTCTTT,TRBV9,TRBJ1-1,once,.
CASSLRTATYEQYF,TGTGCCAGTAGCCTAAGGACAGCAACCTACGAGCAGTACTTC,TRBV19,TRBJ2-7,.,.
CASSAPGLAGFGETQYF,TGTGCCAGCAGTGCCCCGGGACTAGCGGGGTTTGGGGAGACCCAGTACTTC,TRBV6-1,TRBJ2-5,.,TRBD2
CASSLTSYDRGNSGANVLTF,TGTGCCAGCTCACTCACGTCGTACGACAGGGGAAACTCTGGGGCCAACGTCCTGACTTTC,TRBV18,TRBJ2-6,.,TRBD1
CASSVGFAGKLFF,TGTGCCAGCAGCGTAGGGTTCGCGGGAAAACTGTTTTTT,TRBV9,TRBJ1-4,few,.
CSASRGLSGNTIYF,TGCAGTGCTAGTAGGGGCCTCTCTGGAAACACCATATATTTT,TRBV20-1,TRBJ1-3,.,.
CASSHATSESPDTQYF,TGTGCCAGCAGCCATGCCACTAGCGAGAGCCCAGATACGCAGTATTTT,TRBV3-1/TRBV3-2,TRBJ2-3,.,TRBD2
CASSRRWDRATNEKLFF,TGTGCCAGCAGTAGGCGTTGGGACAGGGCAACTAATGAAAAACTGTTTTTT,TRBV27,TRBJ1-4,once,TRBD1